A single sample is the source of the 19 T cell receptor beta chains below, sequenced in a study of blood T cell repertoires in COVID-19. Here immunoSEQ multiplex PCR was the method, and the copy in TCRdb shows in-frame clones only, minus some. The table records fewer than 200,000 clones, about nine tenths of them present only once. Specimen: peripheral blood. The origin of the receptors is a man aged 55 to 70 with acute or convalescent COVID-19.

The CDR3 spells CASSGAQTGWDEQYF. The CDR3 region has the DNA TGTGCCAGCAGCGGGGCCCAAACAGGGTGGGACGAGCAGTACTTC. The chain combines TRBV14 with TRBJ2-7; D may be TRBD1 (6 bases). CDR3 size: 15 residues. V was cut by 5 bases and J by 5 bases, with 19 bases left in between. The germline gives CDR1 SGHDN, CDR2 FVKESK. The variable domain in full, with the rest retrieved from reference TRBV14 and TRBJ2-7, is EAGVTQFPSHSVIEKGQTVTLRCDPISGHDNLYWYRRVMGKEIKFLLHFVKESKQDESGMPNNRFLAERTGGTYSTLKVQPAELEDSGVYFCASSGAQTGWDEQYFGPGTRLTVT.

The V call is TRBV19, the J call TRBJ1-2, with D possibly TRBD1 on 5 matching bases. Trimming took 3 bases from V and 7 from J, leaving 21 bases between them. Germline CDR1 reads LNHDA; CDR2 reads SQIVND (reference sequence). This CDR3 region has 16 residues. CDR3 sequence (DNA): TGTGCCAGTAGTATGGTGGCCCAGGGAACTGGCCTTGGCTACACCTTC. It encodes CASSMVAQGTGLGYTF.

The chain joins TRBV19 to TRBJ1-1; 8 bases fit TRBD1. Germline CDR1 is LNHDA and CDR2 is SQIVND (reference sequence). Losses at the gene ends were 3 bases for V and 1 base for J; bases not matched to a gene: 4. The CDR3 consists of 15 residues. The CDR3, as DNA: TGTGCCAGTAGTATTAGTGGACAGGGGAACACTGAAGCTTTCTTT. It translates to CASSISGQGNTEAFF.

CDR3 coding DNA: TGTGCCAGCAGTGTACAGGGGAGGTATTCACCCCTCCACTTT. Residues: CASSVQGRYSPLHF. The chain is built from TRBV27 and TRBJ1-6; TRBD1 matches at 7 bases. Looked up from germline, CDR1 is MNHEY and CDR2 is SMNVEV (reference sequence). This CDR3 contains 14 residues. V was clipped by 5 bases and J by 8 bases; unmatched bases: 6.

This chain links TRBV9 with TRBJ1-1; 8 bases are a match to TRBD1. There are 15 residues in the CDR3. Germline V gene sequence: CDR1 SGDLS, CDR2 YYNGEE. V trimming: 4 bases; J trimming: 1 base; junction bases outside the gene matches: 6. The CDR3 nucleotides read TGTGCCAGCAGCACCCTGGGGACAGGGAACACTGAAGCTTTCTTT. This translates into CASSTLGTGNTEAFF.

The genes are TRBV6-5 and TRBJ2-7; 10 nucleotides line up with TRBD2. CDR3 size: 14 residues. Germline CDR1 reads MNHEY; CDR2 reads SVGAGI. Trimming at V came to 6 bases and at J to 2 bases, leaving 4 bases not matched to a gene. The chain's CDR3 is CASSVTSGPYEQYV. The DNA of the CDR3 is TGTGCCAGCAGCGTGACTAGCGGGCCCTACGAGCAGTACGTC.

This chain uses TRBV19 with TRBJ2-1; 9 nucleotides match TRBD2. Germline lookup yields CDR1 LNHDA and CDR2 SQIVND (reference sequence). The CDR3 length is 15 residues. Germline trimming cut 5 bases from V and 4 bases from J; bases unmatched to any gene: 6. CDR3 in amino acids: CASSDLAGLYNEQFF. Written as DNA, the CDR3 is TGTGCCAGTAGTGACCTAGCGGGGCTATACAATGAGCAGTTCTTC.

The chain links TRBV30 to TRBJ2-3; TRBD2 matches at 7 bases. V gave up 0 bases and J gave up 2 bases; unmatched junction bases: 5. Germline V gives CDR1 GTSNPN, CDR2 SVGIG (reference sequence). This CDR3 region has 15 residues. As DNA, the CDR3 is TGTGCCTGGAGTGTACGGCGGGGGACCACAGATACGCAGTATTTT. Translation gives CAWSVRRGTTDTQYF.

Only a few counts were recorded for this clone. This chain joins TRBV5-1 and TRBJ1-6, with 7 bases fitting TRBD1. Germline CDR1 SGHRS, CDR2 YFSETQ. The CDR3 has 14 amino acids. V shed 4 bases, J shed 7 bases, and the junction held 5 bases outside the gene matches. CDR3 sequence (DNA): TGCGCCAGCAGCCCGGGGACAGCGAATTCACCCCTCCACTTT. This encodes CASSPGTANSPLHF.

This CDR3 reads CASSEAASGGANTQYF. As DNA, the CDR3 is TGTGCCAGCAGTGAAGCGGCTAGCGGGGGGGCAAATACGCAGTATTTT. The chain has TRBV2 and TRBJ2-3; TRBD2 agrees at 12 bases. Germline CDR1 is SNHLY and CDR2 is FYNNEI. V trimming: 0 bases; J trimming: 7 bases; junction bases outside the gene matches: 5. This CDR3 has 16 residues.

The chain couples TRBV6-5 to TRBJ1-4; D unresolved. Germline lookup yields CDR1 MNHEY and CDR2 SVGAGI. V gave up 9 bases and J gave up 8 bases, with 10 bases separating them. CDR3 length equals 11 residues. The CDR3 bases are TGTGCCAGTCGTTCGGGAGAAAAACTGTTTTTT. This gives the protein CASRSGEKLFF.

J is TRBJ2-7 and V is TRBV5-1, with 13 bases matching TRBD2. V lost 4 bases, J lost 4 bases, and 5 bases stayed unmatched. CDR3 length: 15 amino acids. Germline CDR1 and CDR2: SGHRS and YFSETQ. As DNA, the CDR3 is TGCGCCAGCAGCCTACTAGCGGGAGGGGTATACGAGCAGTACTTC. Translating it yields CASSLLAGGVYEQYF.

V gene TRBV2 combines with J gene TRBJ2-3; 7 bases fit TRBD1. The germline CDR1 and CDR2 sequences are SNHLY and FYNNEI. Trimming took 5 bases from V and 1 from J; bases not matched to a gene: 6. The CDR3 spans 15 residues. CDR3 residues: CASSLGQLGTDTQYF. CDR3 DNA sequence: TGTGCCAGCAGTTTGGGACAGTTGGGCACAGATACGCAGTATTTT.

The V gene is TRBV30, the J gene TRBJ2-5; 7 bases are a match to TRBD2. Germline V gives CDR1 GTSNPN, CDR2 SVGIG (reference sequence). The length of the CDR3 is 11 residues. V shed 6 bases, J shed 5 bases, and the junction held 3 bases outside the gene matches. CDR3 nucleotides: TGTGCCTGTCGGCGGGGGGAGACCCAGTACTTC. This translates into CACRRGETQYF.

This chain links TRBV5-6 with TRBJ2-7; no definite D call. Trimming stripped 0 bases from V and 4 bases from J, with 5 bases between. Germline-derived CDR1 and CDR2 are SGHDT and YYEEEE. This CDR3 region has 12 residues. The CDR3 sequence is CASSLAMYEQYF. The CDR3 DNA reads TGTGCCAGCAGCTTGGCCATGTACGAGCAGTACTTC. The variable domain in full, with the rest retrieved from reference TRBV5-6 and TRBJ2-7, is DAGVTQSPTHLIKTRGQQVTLRCSPKSGHDTVSWYQQALGQGPQFIFQYYEEEERQRGNFPDRFSGHQFPNYSSELNVNALLLGDSALYLCASSLAMYEQYFGPGTRLTVT.

The chain couples TRBV19 to TRBJ1-5, with 7 bases that match TRBD1. There are 14 residues in the CDR3. Germline CDR1 reads LNHDA; CDR2 reads SQIVND (reference sequence). With 5 bases clipped from V and 6 bases from J, the junction kept 7 bases outside the gene matches. CDR3 protein: CASSATGPAQPQHF. The CDR3 DNA is TGTGCCAGTAGTGCGACAGGGCCGGCTCAGCCCCAGCATTTT.

The gene calls are TRBV24-1 and TRBJ2-7; 8 nucleotides line up with TRBD1. The CDR3 totals 16 residues. Germline CDR1 and CDR2: KGHDR and SFDVKD. V dropped 9 bases and J dropped 4; count of bases not matched to a gene: 16. CDR3 in DNA: TGTGCCACCTCACCTACTCCGGGACAGGCTTTATACGAGCAGTACTTC. It specifies CATSPTPGQALYEQYF.

This clone was picked up many times. The chain is built from TRBV30 and TRBJ1-3, with D maybe TRBD1 (5 bases). V was shortened by 3 bases and J by 1 base, with 19 bases between the two germline ends. Germline-derived CDR1 and CDR2 are GTSNPN and SVGIG (reference sequence). This CDR3 comprises 17 residues. CDR3 DNA: TGTGCCTGGAGGGAATCAGCGGGGGTATTGTCTGGAAACACCATATATTTT. Amino acid sequence: CAWRESAGVLSGNTIYF.

This sequence joins TRBV5-8 and TRBJ2-7; D is perhaps TRBD2 (6 bases). There are 13 residues in the CDR3. In germline, CDR1 is SGHTS, CDR2 YDEGEE. Trimming pared 4 bases from V and 4 bases from J, leaving 12 bases between. CDR3 DNA: TGTGCCAGCAGCCAAATGGAGGGATACGAGCAGTACGTC. Its protein is CASSQMEGYEQYV.